Presented here are 15 T cell receptor beta chains from one specimen sequenced in a study of T cell responses to AZD1222 COVID-19 vaccine. Assay used: immunoSEQ multiplex PCR; TCRdb lists only in-frame clones, some missing. The sample records about 150,000 clones, 75% to 95% being singletons. Sequences were derived from peripheral blood, sampled 28 days after the second AZD1222 dose. The receptors originated from an adult who received the AZD1222 COVID-19 vaccine.

The V call is TRBV27, the J call TRBJ1-6; unclear D gene. The germline CDR1 and CDR2 sequences are MNHEY and SMNVEV (reference sequence). The CDR3 has 15 residues. V dropped 3 bases and J dropped 2 bases, with 8 bases sitting between them. CDR3 sequence reads: CASSFSTAYNSPLHF. For the CDR3, the DNA is TGTGCCAGCAGTTTTTCCACAGCCTATAATTCACCCCTCCACTTT.

This chain uses TRBV3-1 (or the pseudogene TRBV3-2) with TRBJ2-7, with 15 bases lining up with TRBD2. From germline, CDR1 is LGHDT and CDR2 YNNKEL (reference sequence). This CDR3 has 15 residues. The V segment lost 2 bases and the J segment 5 bases; nucleotides outside the gene matches: 1. The CDR3 region is CASSQRTSGRDEQYF. The CDR3, as DNA: TGTGCCAGCAGCCAACGGACTAGCGGGAGGGACGAGCAGTACTTC.

The chain is built from TRBV5-1 and TRBJ2-5; TRBD2 aligns across 9 bases. J gave up 2 bases and V 4 bases, and 6 bases lay outside the gene matches. The germline CDR1 and CDR2 sequences are SGHRS and YFSETQ. This CDR3 is built from 15 residues. CDR3 protein: CASSPTAGGQETQYF. The CDR3 nucleotides read TGCGCCAGCAGCCCCACAGCGGGAGGTCAAGAGACCCAGTACTTC.

The rearrangement uses TRBV12-3 or TRBV12-4 and TRBJ2-3; D uncertain. Trimming shortened V by 4 bases and J by 6 bases, and 8 bases separated the two germline ends. CDR3 length: 12 residues. CDR3 DNA: TGTGCCAGCAGTTCCGACTCGGATACGCAGTATTTT. Amino acids: CASSSDSDTQYF.

This chain connects TRBV7-9 to TRBJ1-2, with D perhaps matching TRBD1 (5 bases). Trimming removed 4 bases at V and 2 bases at J, with 14 bases between. The CDR3 consists of 15 residues. Germline loops: CDR1 SEHNR, CDR2 FQNEAQ (reference sequence). The DNA for the CDR3 is TGTGCCAGCAGCTACCAACAGGAGGAGAACTATGGCTACACCTTC. The encoded protein is CASSYQQEENYGYTF.

This sequence joins TRBV14 and TRBJ1-2; 7 nucleotides match TRBD1. The CDR3 has 15 amino acids. Germline CDR1 SGHDN, CDR2 FVKESK. V lost 0 bases, J lost 4 bases, and 5 bases stayed unmatched. The CDR3, as DNA: TGTGCCAGCAGCCAAGACGGGAGGGGGCTCTATGGCTACACCTTC. Its translation: CASSQDGRGLYGYTF.

Remarks on this clone: The identical CDR3 is also encoded by other nucleotide sequences in the sample. Here the CDR3 DNA reads TGTGCCAGCAGCTTAGGAGGGGATGGCTACACCTTC. This codes for CASSLGGDGYTF. This sequence joins TRBV7-9 and TRBJ1-2; D may be TRBD1 (5 bases). The V end lost 1 base, the J end lost 6 bases, and 6 bases lay between the germline ends. Germline V gives CDR1 SEHNR, CDR2 FQNEAQ (reference sequence). The CDR3 has 12 amino acids. The full variable domain, rest sourced from reference TRBV7-9 and TRBJ1-2, is DTGVSQNPRHKITKRGQNVTFRCDPISEHNRLYWYRQTLGQGPEFLTYFQNEAQLEKSRLLSDRFSAERPKGSFSTLEIQRTEQGDSAMYLCASSLGGDGYTFGSGTRLTVV.

The rearrangement links TRBV2 to TRBJ1-1; the match to TRBD1 covers 11 bases. The CDR3 consists of 15 residues. Losses at the gene ends were 6 bases for V and 2 bases for J; bases not matched to a gene: 5. Looked up from germline, CDR1 is SNHLY and CDR2 is FYNNEI. Here the CDR3 DNA reads TGTGCCAGCAGGGACAGGGGGCTCGATAACACTGAAGCTTTCTTT. Protein: CASRDRGLDNTEAFF.

This clone has more than one count but fewer than ten. The rearrangement joins TRBV7-9 to TRBJ2-1; 7 bases are shared with TRBD2. This CDR3 contains 14 residues. Looked up from germline, CDR1 is SEHNR and CDR2 is FQNEAQ (reference sequence). Trimming took 5 bases from V and 7 from J; bases not matched to a gene: 8. The CDR3 sequence: CASSLSGGWNEQFF. Here the CDR3 DNA reads TGTGCCAGCAGCCTCTCGGGAGGTTGGAATGAGCAGTTCTTC. Looking up the rest from reference TRBV7-9 and TRBJ2-1 gives the full variable domain: DTGVSQNPRHKITKRGQNVTFRCDPISEHNRLYWYRQTLGQGPEFLTYFQNEAQLEKSRLLSDRFSAERPKGSFSTLEIQRTEQGDSAMYLCASSLSGGWNEQFFGPGTRLTVL.

V is TRBV27 and J is TRBJ1-5; 7 nucleotides agree with TRBD1. With 1 base clipped from V and 5 bases from J, the junction kept 5 bases outside the gene matches. In germline, CDR1 is MNHEY, CDR2 SMNVEV (reference sequence). This CDR3 spans 15 amino acids. The CDR3 DNA follows: TGTGCCAGCAGTTTATTGTCAACAGGGGATCAGCCCCAGCATTTT. Its protein is CASSLLSTGDQPQHF.

The V gene is TRBV5-6, the J gene TRBJ2-7; D may be TRBD2 (5 bases). The CDR3 length is 15 residues. V was shortened by 1 base and J by 2 bases, with 13 bases between the two germline ends. Germline lookup yields CDR1 SGHDT and CDR2 YYEEEE. CDR3 nucleotide sequence: TGTGCCAGCAGCTTGAGGGCTAGCCGCGCCTACGAGCAGTACTTC. It encodes CASSLRASRAYEQYF.

In its sample, this clone was seen once. The chain couples TRBV18 to TRBJ1-1; D might be TRBD1 (6 bases). Trimming took off 1 base at V and 8 bases at J, with 14 bases between the two ends. Germline values: CDR1 KGHSH, CDR2 LQKENI. The CDR3 length is 14 residues. CDR3 DNA sequence: TGTGCCAGCTCACCACGGTTCTCAGGGGACGAAGCTTTCTTT. Protein: CASSPRFSGDEAFF.

This chain links TRBV30 with TRBJ1-5; D not resolved. Germline assignment: CDR1 GTSNPN and CDR2 SVGIG (reference sequence). This CDR3 comprises 16 residues. The germline V and J ends were trimmed by 0 bases and 2 bases, with 14 bases remaining between them. The CDR3 region has the DNA TGTGCCTGGAGTGTACCGGGGAAAGGCCGCAATCAGCCCCAGCATTTT. Translated: CAWSVPGKGRNQPQHF.

The genes are TRBV2 and TRBJ1-2; perhaps TRBD1 as D (6 bases). The CDR3 sequence is 13 residues long. Germline assignment: CDR1 SNHLY and CDR2 FYNNEI. The germline V and J ends were trimmed by 3 bases and 8 bases, with 13 bases remaining between them. The CDR3 loop is CASSDETRGGYTF. In nucleotides, the CDR3 is TGTGCCAGCAGTGACGAGACCAGGGGAGGCTACACCTTC.

The V gene is TRBV6-5, the J gene TRBJ2-5, with D perhaps assigned TRBD1 or TRBD2 (5 bases each). Trimming removed 2 bases at V and 5 bases at J, with 9 bases between. The CDR3 loop spans 13 amino acids. CDR1 and CDR2 from the germline V gene are MNHEY and SVGAGI. The CDR3 loop reads CASSYGGKETQYF. Written as DNA, the CDR3 is TGTGCCAGCAGTTACGGGGGAAAGGAGACCCAGTACTTC.